This T cell receptor beta chain was observed in a study of cytomegalovirus exposure and HLA in healthy donors (TCRdb year 2017). About the investigation overall: An earlier analysis of roughly 500 of the donors reported about 260 Gb of sequence data and 117 million unique TCR beta sequences obtained from about 170 million T cells. In an earlier analysis of 550 to 700 of the donors, high-throughput TCR beta sequencing was used to judge whether each TCR beta V gene segment behaved as functional or pseudogenic. In the later analysis, no new phenotypic data were used to find candidate immune exposures; instead, reliance was placed on TCR beta sequences and their occurrence across donors. About 310 gigabases of sequencing data and roughly 90 million unique TCR sequences were included in an early release covering around 650 HLA-typed donors. The number of donors typed differed by locus, with 629-630 for A, B, C, DRB1 and DQB1, 522 for DQA1, 600 to 610 for DPA1, and around 430 for DPB1. Across some 400 genotyped donors of the cohort, an average of approximately 240,000 unique TCR beta nucleotide sequences per donor were sequenced, and roughly a sixth of those sequences were non-productive. Donor age, sex, ethnicity and CMV serostatus were collected together with the repertoire data. To predict cytomegalovirus infection status, the study combined high-throughput TCR immunosequencing, statistical association of individual TCRs with disease status, and machine learning. Roughly 5 DR-DQ haplotypes were handled as single units for association and clustering because linkage in the cohort was strong. Along with the approximately 620-subject first cohort, a separate validation cohort of about 110 different subjects was used. Of the 300 to 500 genotyped donors, 65% to 90% were placed in the genetic ancestry cluster associated with self-reported Caucasian donors. In a later genetic analysis, genome-wide SNP genotypes for 398 of the 666 donors were used, and that subset was treated as a discovery cohort. Using immunosequencing, the study profiled T cell repertoires from around 670 subjects and related those repertoires to cytomegalovirus serostatus. HLA typing included class I and class II loci at four-digit resolution. The aim of the study was to test whether cataloging public T cell receptors could identify signatures of past pathogen exposure. All discovery cohort repertoires had been generated using a single sequencing platform. A later analysis re-examined previously published TCR beta repertoires from just over 650 donors and added high-resolution HLA genotyping to investigate patterns of TCR occurrence.

Trimming at the junction amounts to 2 bases on V and 6 bases on J, and the germline ends lie 7 bases apart. From the germline V gene, CDR1 is MGHDK and CDR2 is SYGVNS. Reading from cysteine to phenylalanine, the CDR3 counts 13 amino acids. Here the CDR3 DNA is all that survives: 39 bases in frame from base 1. The library was prepared using the immunoSEQ multiplex PCR assay. For the multiplex PCR, a mixture combining 60 forward primers for TCR Vbeta segments and 13 reverse primers for TCR Jbeta segments was used. The CDR3 region of rearranged TCR beta genes was amplified from genomic DNA by a multiplex PCR assay. The Illumina HiSeq System was used to sequence the amplified TCR beta libraries as 87-base-pair reads. The original pipeline was this. Across the 670 or so repertoires, a later analysis counted approximately 83 million unique TCR beta chains, about 10 million of which were shared by at least two donors. Raw reads were error-corrected and collapsed into unique sequences by a nearest-neighbor algorithm in which closely related sequences were merged to remove PCR and sequencing errors. To assign V, D and J gene segments, CDR3 sequences were aligned to IMGT reference sequences. For a sequence to be retained, a match of at least six nucleotides was required to both a V gene segment and a J gene segment. Rearrangements were called productive when the CDR3 lacked stop codons and stayed in frame with V and J; all others were non-productive. Following IMGT convention, CDR3 was defined as the stretch from the second conserved V-encoded cysteine to the conserved J-encoded phenylalanine. The earlier analysis of 550 to 650 of the donors excluded any sequence lacking an unambiguous match to a single V gene segment. In an earlier analysis of about 590 of the donors, a V segment was called functional when productive rearrangements were above 56.7%, and segregating when the standard deviation between donors exceeded 5%. A statistical classification framework was built to diagnose cytomegalovirus status from the catalog of TCR beta chain sequences. In a later analysis, TCR nucleotide sequences were compared against IMGT/GENE-DB human TR gene sequences so that V and J genes could be assigned. In a later analysis, CDR3 sequences and most-parsimonious VDJ recombination scenarios were assigned using the TCRdist pipeline. A later analysis defined each TCR beta chain by its CDR3 amino acid sequence plus V-gene family, and excluded reads lacking a unique V-gene family. A later analysis removed 500 to 650 highly shared, low-generation-probability nucleotide sequences to deal with suspected cross-contamination and a sequencing artifact. In a later analysis, a clonal expansion index for each public chain was calculated from normalized within-repertoire ranks of inferred template counts. Generation probabilities in a later analysis came from a VDJ recombination model fitted to out-of-frame rearrangements, and those results were checked against IGoR. In a later analysis, hypergeometric tests were used to score TCR-TCR, TCR-HLA and TCR-CMV co-occurrence, with a repertoire-size bias correction applied to TCR pairs. A later analysis estimated false discovery rates by permuting HLA or CMV assignments 20 times. In a later analysis, co-occurring TCRs were grouped using DBSCAN, with TCRdist sequence similarity added in when clustering inside HLA-allele-positive subsets. Repertoires with fewer than 30,000 or more than 120,000 public chains, plus five repertoires with anomalous nucleotide sharing, were excluded from co-occurrence clustering. TCRdb took this table from immuneACCESS and kept in-frame rearrangements with V and J called. Such tables lack part of the clones; where checked against another copy, unresolved V genes explain under half of the gap, and the rest is unexplained. V and J calls and clone size follow that table, whereas D and trimming were derived from the DNA. The table for this sample lists tens of thousands of clones; 60% to 85% of them were counted only once. The leading ten clones occupy around 5% of the sample.

Remarks on this clone: Its antigen has not been determined. No quality values exist for individual bases; no much larger clone is one base distant.

General conclusions and limits of the study: Linkage disequilibrium might explain the correlated functional status among segregating V segments, but an unknown experimental factor could not be ruled out. Sequencing depth was assumed to be roughly uniform across donors in the presence/absence analyses, though that assumption may not hold. Most TCR sequences were seen in very few donors, while some public TCRs were found in many individuals. Because some donors lacked HLA typing at each locus, the association tests relied only on the typed subset. A later analysis found that most CMV-associated TCR beta chains appeared HLA-restricted, with HLA associations seemingly driven largely by CMV exposure. In a later analysis, HLA-associated TCR beta chains showed more clonal expansion and lower generation probabilities than non-associated chains that were equally common. A later analysis found that TCR association rates varied across HLA loci, with DRB1 alleles showing the most associated TCRs and HLA-C alleles the fewest. In the study, about 150 TCR beta chains were listed as associated with cytomegalovirus. In this cohort, only TCR beta chains were sequenced, and detectable features were limited by the absence of alpha or paired-chain data. An association between a missense DCLRE1C variant and V-gene and J-gene trimming of TCR beta chains was found in a later genetic analysis and replicated in an independent cohort. A further reported finding was that TCR beta sequences accurately predicted the HLA-A and HLA-B alleles for most subjects in the first cohort. According to the authors, the approach could potentially be generalized to other disease states and immunological phenotypes. Immune exposure information for the cohort was limited to CMV serostatus. Strong co-occurrence of HLA alleles, especially DR and DQ, made assigning TCR associations to individual alleles difficult. Cytomegalovirus status was reported to be diagnosed by the classifier with high specificity and sensitivity in both the original and validation cohorts. A cluster of highly shared sequence variants was judged likely to represent a technical artifact of the sequencing pipeline. A few of the identified cytomegalovirus-associated TCR beta chains were confirmed in vitro to be specific for cytomegalovirus antigens. Several of the top co-occurrence clusters appeared to be linked to parvovirus B19, influenza, CMV and Epstein-Barr virus, according to a later analysis. The 87-base-pair reads could not distinguish some IMGT-functional V segments, including TRBV6-2 and TRBV6-3, so those segments were excluded. An earlier analysis of some 560 of the donors showed that most TCR beta V segments appeared in productive rearrangements either about 87% or about 30% of the time, which broadly matched IMGT annotations. The earlier analysis of some 560 of the donors excluded around 17 rarely observed V segments, including chromosome 9 orphons, because counts were too low. In a later analysis, some 18,000 TCR beta sequences were associated with specific HLA alleles at a false discovery rate of 0.05. A later genetic analysis reported fewer N-insertions in productive TCRs among donors in an Asian-associated ancestry cluster than the roughly 720-donor mean.

The cohort was made up of hundreds of healthy bone marrow donors. All cohort members were sampled while nominally healthy, although unrecorded immune exposures were likely present. The donor was CMV seropositive and was included in the group of 250 to 300 seropositive cohort members. A peripheral blood sample was provided by each donor, and peripheral blood mononuclear cells were used for TCR beta sequencing. The Qiagen DNeasy Blood Extraction Kit was used to extract genomic DNA from the blood cell samples. The TCR sequence derives from a man younger than 40 in good health and CMV-seropositive. The sequenced sample was PBMCs. This sequence uses TRBV25-1 and TRBJ1-4, with an unclear D gene assignment. The CDR3 has the sequence CASSEVQHEKLFF. The DNA sequence is given as TGTGCCAGCAGTGAAGTACAGCATGAAAAACTGTTTTTT.